This is a list of T cell receptor beta chains from one sample in a study of blood T cell repertoires in COVID-19. Produced via immunoSEQ multiplex PCR; TCRdb's table is partial and in-frame only. Of tens of thousands of clones listed, about 90% are singletons. Source material: peripheral blood. The source is a human donor in a cohort sampled during active COVID-19. Each CDR3 is given with its conserved first and last residue. The D gene is left open where the match is weak. The listing skips clone size in some rows; elsewhere it reads once, few, many or a size class.

cdr3_nt,cdr3_aa,j_call,v_call,clone_size,d_call
TGTGCCAGCAGTTTGGGCCAGCCCCAGCATTTT,CASSLGQPQHF,TRBJ1-5,TRBV27,-,-
TGTGCCAGTAGTACTACAGGGGGCGCTTCACCCCTCCACTTT,CASSTTGGASPLHF,TRBJ1-6,TRBV19,-,TRBD1
TGTGCCACCAGTGACACCGGGGATGGTTCACCCCTCCACTTT,CATSDTGDGSPLHF,TRBJ1-6,TRBV24-1,once,-
TGTGCCAGCAGCTTATCCGGGACTGACATATATTTT,CASSLSGTDIYF,TRBJ1-3,TRBV9,-,-
TGTGCCACCAGTACCGGGTTATTCTATGGCTACACCTTC,CATSTGLFYGYTF,TRBJ1-2,TRBV15,-,-
TGTGCCAGCAGCTCCGCCGGGACAGGGTCTACTGAAGCTTTCTTT,CASSSAGTGSTEAFF,TRBJ1-1,TRBV6-5,-,TRBD1
TGTGCCTGGAGTGTAAAAGCGTTCCCCAGAGGCTACACCTTC,CAWSVKAFPRGYTF,TRBJ1-2,TRBV30,-,-
TGTGCCAGCAGCTTAAACGGAGCGGGCGGGGGGTCCCCCTACGAGCGGTACTTC,CASSLNGAGGGSPYERYF,TRBJ2-7,TRBV13,-,TRBD2
TGTGCCAGCAGTGAAATTAGTGTGGGGGGAGTCGGCAATCAGCCCCAGCATTTT,CASSEISVGGVGNQPQHF,TRBJ1-5,TRBV2,few,-
TGTGCCTGGGGGACAGGGGGGTCCTACGAGCAGTACTTC,CAWGTGGSYEQYF,TRBJ2-7,TRBV30,-,TRBD1
TGTGCCACCTCTAGCGGGCGAGCCTACGAGCAGTACTTC,CATSSGRAYEQYF,TRBJ2-7,TRBV24-1,-,TRBD2
TGTGCCAGCAAGGCAGGGAGGGCGGGCAACACAGATACGCAGTATTTT,CASKAGRAGNTDTQYF,TRBJ2-3,TRBV25-1,-,TRBD2
TGTGCCAGCAGCGCAAGTCGTCCTAGTGAAGCTTTCTTT,CASSASRPSEAFF,TRBJ1-1,TRBV7-9,-,-
TGTGCCAGCAGAGTACGGGACAGAGGTCGGGGAGAAAAACTGTTTTTT,CASRVRDRGRGEKLFF,TRBJ1-4,TRBV2,-,TRBD1
TGCAGCGTCCCCACCAGAGGGTTCACCGGGCACCTAGCGGGGGAGTACTACAATGAGCAGTTCTTC,CSVPTRGFTGHLAGEYYNEQFF,TRBJ2-1,TRBV29-1,-,TRBD2
TGTGCCTGGAGTGTATTTACAGGGGTAAACGAGCAGTACTTC,CAWSVFTGVNEQYF,TRBJ2-7,TRBV30,-,TRBD1
TGTGCCAGCAGGCTGGGACAGACCACTGAAGCTTTCTTT,CASRLGQTTEAFF,TRBJ1-1,TRBV6-5,-,TRBD1
TGTGCCAGCACGTCGGGGGTCTATGGCTACACCTTC,CASTSGVYGYTF,TRBJ1-2,TRBV13,-,-
TGTGCCACAAGGACAGGGGGATTGAACACTGAAGCTTTCTTT,CATRTGGLNTEAFF,TRBJ1-1,TRBV6-5,-,TRBD1
TGCGCCAGCAGCTCCCCGGACAGGGCGGGGACGCAGTATTTT,CASSSPDRAGTQYF,TRBJ2-3,TRBV5-1,-,TRBD1
TGTGCCAGCAGCCTATCGGCGGGACCTCAGGATACGCAGTATTTT,CASSLSAGPQDTQYF,TRBJ2-3,TRBV4-2,-,-
TGTGCCAGCAGCCAAGTGACAGATTATGGCTACACCTTC,CASSQVTDYGYTF,TRBJ1-2,TRBV14,-,-
TGTGCCAGCCGCTCCCGGGACAGGATCGAGCAGTACTTC,CASRSRDRIEQYF,TRBJ2-7,TRBV19,-,TRBD1